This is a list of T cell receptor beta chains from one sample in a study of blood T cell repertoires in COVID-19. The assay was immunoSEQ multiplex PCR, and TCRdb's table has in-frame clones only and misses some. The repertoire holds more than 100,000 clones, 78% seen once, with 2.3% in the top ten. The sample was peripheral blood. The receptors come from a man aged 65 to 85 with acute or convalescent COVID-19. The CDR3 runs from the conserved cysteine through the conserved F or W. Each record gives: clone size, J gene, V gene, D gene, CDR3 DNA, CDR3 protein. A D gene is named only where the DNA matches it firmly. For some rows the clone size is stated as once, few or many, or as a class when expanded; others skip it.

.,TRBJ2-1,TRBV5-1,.,TGCGCCAGCAGCGCTGGGCAGGGAATGGGTGAGCAGTTCTTC,CASSAGQGMGEQFF
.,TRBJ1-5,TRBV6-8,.,TGTGCCAGCAGTGCCCATTGGACTGTACATAGCAATCAGCCCCAGCATTTT,CASSAHWTVHSNQPQHF
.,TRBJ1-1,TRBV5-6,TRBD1,TGTGCCAGCAGCTTGGATCACAGGGGGTGGATGAACACTGAAGCTTTCTTT,CASSLDHRGWMNTEAFF
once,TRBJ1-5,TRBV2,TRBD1,TGTGCCAGCAGACCCGGGACAGGGAGCAATCAGCCCCAGCATTTT,CASRPGTGSNQPQHF
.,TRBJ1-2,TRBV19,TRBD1,TGTGCCAGTAGTGACAGGGGGCAAGGCTATGGCTACACCTTC,CASSDRGQGYGYTF
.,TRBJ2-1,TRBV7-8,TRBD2,TGTGCCAGCAGCTCGAGACTAGCGGGGGGGCTGGGTGTATTGTCGGATGAGCAGTTCTTC,CASSSRLAGGLGVLSDEQFF
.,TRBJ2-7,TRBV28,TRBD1,TGTGCCAGCCGGACGACAGGGGGCTCCTACGAGCAGTACTTC,CASRTTGGSYEQYF
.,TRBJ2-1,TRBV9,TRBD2,TGTGCCAGCAGCGTAGCAATGGCGGGGGGGCCCAATGAGCAGTTCTTC,CASSVAMAGGPNEQFF
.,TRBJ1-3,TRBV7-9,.,TGTGCCAGCAGCGGAACAGGGAACTCTGGAAACACCATATATTTT,CASSGTGNSGNTIYF
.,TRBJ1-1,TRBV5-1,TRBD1,TGCGCCAGCAGCTCCCAACAGGGGGTTGGCACTGAAGCTTTCTTT,CASSSQQGVGTEAFF
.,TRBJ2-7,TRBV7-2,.,TGTGCCAGCAGCTTAGAAACTAGCCGTAGTCTCTACGAGCAGTACTTC,CASSLETSRSLYEQYF
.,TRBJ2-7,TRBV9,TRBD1,TGTGCCAGCAGCGATGACAGGGAATACGAGCAGTACTTC,CASSDDREYEQYF
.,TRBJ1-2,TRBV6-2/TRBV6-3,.,TGTGCCAGCAGTCCCCGGGAAGATGGCTACACCTTC,CASSPREDGYTF
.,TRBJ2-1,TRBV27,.,TGTGCCAGCAGTTTCCAGGGGAATGAGCAGTTCTTC,CASSFQGNEQFF
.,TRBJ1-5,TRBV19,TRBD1,TGTGCCACCGCAGCATTAGACAGGGGTTCCAATCAGCCCCAGCATTTT,CATAALDRGSNQPQHF
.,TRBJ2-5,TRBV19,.,TGTGCCAGTAGTCAGGGGCCCCAGTACCAAGAGACCCAGTACTTC,CASSQGPQYQETQYF
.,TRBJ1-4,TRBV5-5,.,TGTGCCAGCAGCTTGGACCCGGTCCAGGGACTGTTTTTT,CASSLDPVQGLFF
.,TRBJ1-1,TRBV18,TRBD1,TGTGCCAGCTCACCAGGGACAGGGGTTAACACTGAAGCTTTCTTT,CASSPGTGVNTEAFF
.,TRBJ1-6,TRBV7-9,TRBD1,TGTGCCAGCAGCCGCTGGGACAGGGATAATTCACCCCTCCACTTT,CASSRWDRDNSPLHF
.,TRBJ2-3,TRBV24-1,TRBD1,TGTGCCACCAGTGGGGGGGACAGGGGTTGGACAGATACGCAGTATTTT,CATSGGDRGWTDTQYF
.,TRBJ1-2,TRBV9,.,TGTGCCAGCAGCGCGGGGGGGATGGGTGGCTACACCTTC,CASSAGGMGGYTF
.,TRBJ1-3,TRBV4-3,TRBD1,TGCGCCAGCAGCTGGACAGGGAGTACTGGAAACACCATATATTTT,CASSWTGSTGNTIYF
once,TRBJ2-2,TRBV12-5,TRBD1,TGTGCTAGTGGCCTAACAGGGGGCTACACCGGGGAGCTGTTTTTT,CASGLTGGYTGELFF
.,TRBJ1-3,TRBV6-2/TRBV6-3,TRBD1,TGTGCCAGCAGTCCGATACCGGGACAGGGAGGAAAATCTGGAAACACCATATATTTT,CASSPIPGQGGKSGNTIYF
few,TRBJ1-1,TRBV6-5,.,TGTGCCAGCAGCCTCGCCAGGGTTCAGGGGGAAGCTTTCTTT,CASSLARVQGEAFF
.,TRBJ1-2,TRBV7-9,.,TGTGCCAGCAGCTCACCGATTCGACAGGCCGCTAACTATGGCTACACCTTC,CASSSPIRQAANYGYTF
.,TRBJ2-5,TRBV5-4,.,TGTGCCAGCAGCTTTTCCCGGGAACAAGAGACCCAGTACTTC,CASSFSREQETQYF
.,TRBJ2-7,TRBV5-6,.,TGTGCCAGCAGCTTTGGCTCAGGGACAACCTACGAGCAGTACTTC,CASSFGSGTTYEQYF
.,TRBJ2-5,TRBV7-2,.,TGTGCCAGCAGCTTACCAGGGCTAGAGACCCAGTACTTC,CASSLPGLETQYF
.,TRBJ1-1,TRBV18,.,TGTGCCAGCTCACCACAAGTTCAGGGTTTGAACACTGAAGCTTTCTTT,CASSPQVQGLNTEAFF
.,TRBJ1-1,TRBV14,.,TGTGCCAGCAGCCAGTCCGGGGGGACTGAAGCTTTCTTT,CASSQSGGTEAFF
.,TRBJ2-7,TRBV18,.,TGTGCCAGCTCACCCTCGGACATTTCCTACGAGCAGTACTTC,CASSPSDISYEQYF
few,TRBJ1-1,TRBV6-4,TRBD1,TGTGCCAGCAGAGACAGGGGCAGGAACACTGAAGCTTTCTTT,CASRDRGRNTEAFF
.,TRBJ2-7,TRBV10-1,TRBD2,TGCGCCAGCAGTGGAGGACTAGCGGGGGGTCCCTACGAGCAGTACTTC,CASSGGLAGGPYEQYF
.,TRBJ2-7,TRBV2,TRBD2,TGTGCCAGCAGTGGGGGGGGCTACGAGCAGTACTTC,CASSGGGYEQYF
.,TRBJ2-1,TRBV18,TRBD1,TGTGCCAGCTCATCACCAGGGGGAGATGAGCAGTTCTTC,CASSSPGGDEQFF
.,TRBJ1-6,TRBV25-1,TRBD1,TGTGCCAGCATCCGACAGGGGTATAATTCACCCCTCCACTTT,CASIRQGYNSPLHF
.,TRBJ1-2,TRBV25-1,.,TGTGCCAGCAGTGAATATCGCCAGGAAGGTGGCTACACCTTC,CASSEYRQEGGYTF
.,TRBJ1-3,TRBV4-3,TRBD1,TGCGCCAGCAGCCAATCTCCTATGGCGGGACAGACTGGAAACACCATATATTTT,CASSQSPMAGQTGNTIYF
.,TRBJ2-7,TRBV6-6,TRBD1,TGTGCCAGCAGTTCCCGACAGGGTAACGAGCAGTACTTC,CASSSRQGNEQYF
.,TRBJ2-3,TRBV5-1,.,TGCGCCAGCAGCCCCGGGAGCCTCACTAGCACAGATACGCAGTATTTT,CASSPGSLTSTDTQYF
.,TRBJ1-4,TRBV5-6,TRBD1,TGTGCCAGCAGCGAGGGACAGGGGGGTGAAAAACTGTTTTTT,CASSEGQGGEKLFF
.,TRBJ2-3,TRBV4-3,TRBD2,TGCGCCAGCAGCCAAGACCCTAGCGGGGGGGCTAGGGGTACGCAGTATTTT,CASSQDPSGGARGTQYF
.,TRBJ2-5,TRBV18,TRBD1,TGTGCCAGCTCACCGGGGACAGGCAGGGACAGACAAGAGACCCAGTACTTC,CASSPGTGRDRQETQYF
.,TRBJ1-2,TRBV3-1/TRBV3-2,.,TGTGCCAGCAGCCAAGAGGGGGGGGTCTATGGCTACACCTTC,CASSQEGGVYGYTF
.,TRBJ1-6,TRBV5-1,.,TGCGCCAGCAGCTTGGGGGAGTTAAATTCACCCCTCCACTTT,CASSLGELNSPLHF
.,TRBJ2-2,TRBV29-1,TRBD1,TGCAGCGTTTCCACGCCCGGGACAGGGAACGCCGGGGAGCTGTTTTTT,CSVSTPGTGNAGELFF
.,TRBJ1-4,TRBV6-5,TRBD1,TGTGCCAGCAGTTACTCGGGGACAGCCGAAAAACTGTTTTTT,CASSYSGTAEKLFF
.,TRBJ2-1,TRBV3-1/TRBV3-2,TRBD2,TGTGCCAGCAGCCAGGCGGGGGGGCCGGTCTTC,CASSQAGGPVF
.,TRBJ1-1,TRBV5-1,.,TGCGCCAGCAGACTCCGGGGAGAATTGAACACTGAAGCTTTCTTT,CASRLRGELNTEAFF
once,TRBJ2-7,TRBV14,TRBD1,TGTGCCAGCAGCCAGGGGACAGGGATCTACGAGCAGTACTTC,CASSQGTGIYEQYF